This T cell receptor beta chain was sequenced in a study of cytomegalovirus exposure and HLA in healthy donors. Broader study findings: The study designated fewer than 200 TCR beta chains cytomegalovirus-associated.

V lost 5 bases to trimming and J lost 0 bases, with 11 bases between them. Germline CDR1 reads GTSNPN; CDR2 reads SVGIG (reference sequence). The CDR3 is 13 amino acids. As for this clone: Its antigen is not known.

PCR was performed using 60 Vbeta and 13 Jbeta primers. Sequencing used immunoSEQ multiplex PCR; TCRdb keeps in-frame clones, though not all of them. Among about 160,000 clones listed, about four fifths were seen once. The TCR comes from a woman aged 45-60 years in good health and CMV-seropositive. Sequencing input: PBMCs. The V gene is TRBV30, the J gene TRBJ2-7; weak D call: TRBD1 (6 bases). The CDR3 sequence: CAWRRTASYEQYF. The DNA for the CDR3 is TGTGCCTGGCGCCGGACAGCCTCCTACGAGCAGTACTTC.